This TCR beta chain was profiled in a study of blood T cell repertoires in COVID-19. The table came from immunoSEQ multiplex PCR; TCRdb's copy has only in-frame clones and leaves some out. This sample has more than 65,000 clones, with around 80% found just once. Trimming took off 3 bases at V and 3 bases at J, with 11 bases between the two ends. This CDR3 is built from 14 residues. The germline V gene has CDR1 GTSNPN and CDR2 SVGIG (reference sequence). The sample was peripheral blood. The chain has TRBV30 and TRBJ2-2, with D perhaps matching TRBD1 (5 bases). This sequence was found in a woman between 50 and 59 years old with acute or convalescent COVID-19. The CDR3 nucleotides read TGTGCCTGGAGAGGGGATATCGACACCGGGGAGCTGTTTTTT. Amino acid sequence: CAWRGDIDTGELFF.